This TCR beta chain is drawn from a study of blood T cell repertoires in COVID-19. At the level of the study: COVID-19 samples from acute and convalescent phases originated in the United States, Italy and Spain. PBMCs, B-cell-depleted T cells, or T cells were the source of the cDNA or gDNA that made up the material.

This clone came up a few times. Some clones are missing from TCRdb's copy, which holds only in-frame ones; the method was immunoSEQ multiplex PCR. The sample lists 200,000 to 250,000 clones; around nine tenths were seen once. CDR1 PRHDT and CDR2 FYEKMQ come from the germline V gene (reference sequence). V gave up 5 bases and J gave up 2 bases; unmatched junction bases: 3. This CDR3 spans 14 amino acids. The sequence was collected from a woman under 30 who had recovered from COVID-19. Sequencing used peripheral blood. This chain joins TRBV13 and TRBJ2-7; 10 bases agree with TRBD2. The CDR3 reads CASSRTSGPYEQYF. The DNA of the CDR3 is TGTGCCAGCAGCAGGACTAGCGGTCCCTACGAGCAGTACTTC. Drawing the rest from reference TRBV13 and TRBJ2-7, the complete variable domain is AAGVIQSPRHLIKEKRETATLKCYPIPRHDTVYWYQQGPGQDPQFLISFYEKMQSDKGSIPDRFSAQQFSDYHSELNMSSLELGDSALYFCASSRTSGPYEQYFGPGTRLTVT.